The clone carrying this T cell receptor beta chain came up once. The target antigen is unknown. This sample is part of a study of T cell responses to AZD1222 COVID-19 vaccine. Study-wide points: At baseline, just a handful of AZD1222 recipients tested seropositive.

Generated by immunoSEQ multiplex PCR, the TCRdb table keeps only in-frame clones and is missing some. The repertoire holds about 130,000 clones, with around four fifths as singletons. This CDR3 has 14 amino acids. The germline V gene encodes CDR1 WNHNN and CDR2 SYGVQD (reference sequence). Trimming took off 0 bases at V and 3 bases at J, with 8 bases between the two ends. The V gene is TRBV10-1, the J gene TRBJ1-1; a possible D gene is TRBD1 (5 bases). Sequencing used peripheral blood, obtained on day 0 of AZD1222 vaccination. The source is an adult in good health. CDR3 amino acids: CASSESGGHTEAFF. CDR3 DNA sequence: TGCGCCAGCAGTGAGTCCGGGGGACACACTGAAGCTTTCTTT.